This TCR beta chain was found in a study of blood T cell repertoires in COVID-19 (dated by TCRdb to about 2020). For the study in its entirety: Samples covering the acute and convalescent phases of COVID-19 were provided by collaborators in the United States, Italy and Spain. The material from the prospective study consisted of cDNA or gDNA derived from T cells, B-cell-depleted T cells, or PBMCs. The dataset comprised deeply sampled blood TCRbeta repertoires from subjects exposed to, actively infected with, or recovered from COVID-19. The repertoires were released in a freely available public database meant as a resource for research on the immune response to SARS-CoV-2. The samples were drawn from two sources: the first 160 participants of the ongoing ImmuneRACE study, and approximately 1,300 subjects contributed by 6 global collaborators. A de-identified subject ID, COVID-19 status, age in years and sex were almost always included in the sample metadata. Where available, HLA class I and class II types were taken from metadata supplied by the sample provider and were not determined by assay-based typing. Broader findings and caveats from the paper: The amount of clinical and demographic metadata varied by source and participant and was provided uncurated.

TCRbeta CDR3 regions were amplified from genomic DNA using the immunoSEQ Assay, a bias-controlled multiplex PCR. Processing in the source paper ran as follows. The number of nucleated cells in each sample was estimated by amplification of reference gene primers within the assay. To quantify the absolute abundance of each unique TCRbeta CDR3 rearrangement, sequence reads were collapsed and filtered. For each sample, productive Simpson clonality was calculated as the square root of Simpson's diversity index across productive rearrangements. Here the immuneACCESS table is served through TCRdb, limited to in-frame sequences with V and J called. Missing clones are a known gap in these copies; in checked studies unresolved V genes cover under half, and the rest lacks a known reason. D and trimming come from the DNA, and the V and J calls and clone size come from that table. The sample data list 110,000 to 150,000 clones, and 80% to 90% of these were observed just once. The top ten hold 1.5% of the sample.

Turning to this clone: Its antigen is unknown. Base qualities were left out, and no much larger clone turns up one base away.

Collaborating institutions collected whole blood in K2EDTA tubes following their own protocols. For TCRbeta analysis, collaborators shipped samples in one of three forms: frozen whole blood, isolated PBMCs, or DNA extracted from either of those sample types. CDR1 and CDR2, looked up from the germline V gene (reference sequence), are GTSNPN and SVGIG. From cysteine to phenylalanine, the CDR3 is 11 amino acids long. Of the read, only the CDR3 DNA is kept; its 33 bases are in frame from base 1. The sequence derives from a woman aged 60 to 75 with acute or convalescent COVID-19. Sequenced: peripheral blood. The chain employs TRBV30 and TRBJ1-2, and 8 junctional nucleotides match TRBD1. The CDR3 region reads CAGGTGTFYTF. The bases are TGTGCGGGGGGGACAGGAACTTTCTACACCTTC.